Included here is one T cell receptor (beta chain) sequence, with context. Its antigen has not been determined. It has no much larger one-base neighbor in the sample; base qualities were not kept. Participants in the prospective study were enrolled through a virtual design, were aged roughly 18 to 90 years, and lived in 24 United States geographic areas. To assign participants to cohorts, the prospective study relied on clinical history that participants themselves reported in a screening survey and a study questionnaire. ImmuneRACE Cohort 3 recovered participants were defined by two consecutive negative NP/OP PCR tests, healthcare professional clearance, or symptom resolution. Each participant in the prospective study had whole blood, serum and a nasopharyngeal or oropharyngeal swab collected by mobile phlebotomists. Additional blood draws and questionnaires over an approximately 2-month period could optionally be provided by prospective study participants. Before DNA extraction, prospective study blood samples were shipped either frozen or at room temperature.

Deletion took 5 bases off V and 4 bases off J, with a span of 9 bases between the germline ends. The germline V gene encodes CDR1 MNHEY and CDR2 SVGAGI. The CDR3 starts with the cysteine, ends with the phenylalanine, and has 13 residues. Of the read, only the CDR3 DNA is kept; its 39 bases are in frame from base 1. The sample originates from a study of blood T cell repertoires in COVID-19 (dated by TCRdb to the early 2020s). About the investigation overall: Samples covering the acute and convalescent phases of COVID-19 were provided by collaborators in the United States, Italy and Spain. The prospective study material was composed of cDNA or gDNA derived from T cells, B-cell-depleted T cells, or PBMCs. The dataset comprised deeply sampled blood TCRbeta repertoires from subjects exposed to, actively infected with, or recovered from COVID-19. The repertoires were made available in a free public database intended to serve as a resource for research on the immune response to SARS-CoV-2. The samples were drawn from two sources: the first 160 participants of the ongoing ImmuneRACE study, and 1,254 subjects contributed by 6 global collaborators. A de-identified subject ID, COVID-19 status, age in years and sex were almost always included in the sample metadata. HLA class I and class II types, where available, came from metadata supplied by the sample provider rather than from assay-based typing. What the work shows at the level of the full study, not this receptor alone: How much clinical and demographic metadata was included differed by source and by participant, and the metadata was provided uncurated.

TCRbeta CDR3 regions were amplified from genomic DNA by means of the immunoSEQ Assay, a bias-controlled multiplex PCR. For the original study's pipeline: Nucleated cell counts per sample were estimated from amplification of reference gene primers within the assay. To quantify the absolute abundance of each unique TCRbeta CDR3 rearrangement, sequence reads were collapsed and filtered. For each sample, productive Simpson clonality was calculated by taking the square root of Simpson's diversity index across productive rearrangements. In TCRdb, the immuneACCESS table is reduced to in-frame sequences with V and J assigned. These tables do not hold every clone; where another copy was compared, an unresolved V gene accounts for under half, and the others remain unexplained. The D gene and trimming were derived from the DNA, and the V and J assignments and clone size from that table. This sample comprises approximately 270,000 clones, about nine tenths of them detected only once. Roughly 1.7% of the sample comes from the top ten.

The sample consisted of PBMCs or T cells enriched from blood (not recorded which). This TCR derives from a middle-aged man who had recovered from COVID-19. The chain links TRBV6-5 with TRBJ1-5; the D gene is perhaps TRBD1, on 6 matching bases. The CDR3 loop reads CASSRQVNQPQHF. The DNA sequence reads TGTGCCAGCAGTCGACAGGTAAATCAGCCCCAGCATTTT.